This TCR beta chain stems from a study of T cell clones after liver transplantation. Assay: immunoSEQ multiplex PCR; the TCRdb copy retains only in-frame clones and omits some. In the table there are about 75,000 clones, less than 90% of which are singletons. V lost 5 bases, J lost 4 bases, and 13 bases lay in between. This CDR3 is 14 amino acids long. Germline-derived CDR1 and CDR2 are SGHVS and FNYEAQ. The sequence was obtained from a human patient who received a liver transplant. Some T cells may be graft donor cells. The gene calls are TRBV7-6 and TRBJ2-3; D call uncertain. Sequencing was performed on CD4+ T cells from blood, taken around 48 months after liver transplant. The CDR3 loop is CASSLLRDSDTQYF. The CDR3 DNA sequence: TGTGCCAGCAGCCTACTACGAGACTCAGATACGCAGTATTTT.